This T cell receptor (beta chain) appears in the sequencing data of a study of T cell repertoires in cytomegalovirus infection. Germline CDR1 and CDR2: SGHRS and YFSETQ. V gave up 4 bases and J gave up 7 bases; unmatched junction bases: 6. The CDR3 runs to 14 residues. TCRdb re-called the reads through MiXCR, storing one row per CDR3 protein. Here the sample spans hundreds of thousands of distinct CDR3 sequences, around 30% being singletons. Note on this clonotype: Its target is not known.

The sequencing used cultured PBMCs, collected from culture after CMV antigen stimulation. The source is a human donor in good health (CMV status not recorded). Some clones in this sample may be carry-over from other donors' samples. The gene calls are TRBV5-1 and TRBJ2-1; 9 nucleotides match TRBD1. CDR3 sequence (DNA): TGCGCCAGCAGCAGGACAGGGGTTGGGAATGAGCAGTTCTTC. This translates into CASSRTGVGNEQFF.